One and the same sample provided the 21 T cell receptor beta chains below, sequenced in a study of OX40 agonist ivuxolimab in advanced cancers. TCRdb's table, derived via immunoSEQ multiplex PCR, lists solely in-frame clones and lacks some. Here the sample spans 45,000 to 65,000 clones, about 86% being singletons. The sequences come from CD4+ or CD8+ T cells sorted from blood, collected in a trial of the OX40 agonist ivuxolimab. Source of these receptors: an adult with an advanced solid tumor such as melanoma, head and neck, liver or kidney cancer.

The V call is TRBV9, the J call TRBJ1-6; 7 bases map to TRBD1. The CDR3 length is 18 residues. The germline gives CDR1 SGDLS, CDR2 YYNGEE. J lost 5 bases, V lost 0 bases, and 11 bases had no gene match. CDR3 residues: CASSVGWGGTENNSPLHF. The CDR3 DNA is TGTGCCAGCAGCGTAGGTTGGGGGGGGACAGAAAATAATTCACCCCTCCACTTT.

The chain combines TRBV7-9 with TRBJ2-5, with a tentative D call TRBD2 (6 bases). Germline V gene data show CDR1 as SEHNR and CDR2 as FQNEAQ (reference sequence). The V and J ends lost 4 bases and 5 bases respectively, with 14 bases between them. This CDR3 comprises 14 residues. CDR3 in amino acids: CASSWRAGLETQYF. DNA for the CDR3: TGTGCCAGCAGCTGGAGGGCGGGGCTTGAGACCCAGTACTTC.

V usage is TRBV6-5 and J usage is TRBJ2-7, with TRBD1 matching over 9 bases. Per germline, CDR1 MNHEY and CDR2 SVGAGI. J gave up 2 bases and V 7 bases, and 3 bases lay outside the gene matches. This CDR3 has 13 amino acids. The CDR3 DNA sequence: TGTGCCAGCACCCGGACAGGGGCCTACGAGCAGTACTTC. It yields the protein CASTRTGAYEQYF.

The CDR3 DNA reads TGTGCCAGCAGCAAGCAACAGGACAGACTTGAAGCTTTCTTT. It codes for CASSKQQDRLEAFF. This chain links TRBV21-1 with TRBJ1-1; the DNA was not compared with TRBD1, the D call given in the table. TRBV21-1 constitutes a pseudogene. CDR3 size: 14 residues.

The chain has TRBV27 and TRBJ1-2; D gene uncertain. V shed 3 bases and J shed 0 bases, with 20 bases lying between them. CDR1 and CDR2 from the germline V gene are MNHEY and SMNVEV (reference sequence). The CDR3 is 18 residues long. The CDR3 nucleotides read TGTGCCAGCAGTTTGGGTGGGCCCGGGGATGGCTCTAACTATGGCTACACCTTC. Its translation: CASSLGGPGDGSNYGYTF.

Here the CDR3 DNA reads TGTGCCAGCTGGGGGGGGCGCGACTATGGCTACACCTTC. Its protein is CASWGGRDYGYTF. The V call is TRBV2, the J call TRBJ1-2, with D possibly being TRBD1 (6 bases). The germline CDR1 and CDR2 sequences are SNHLY and FYNNEI. Trimming pared 8 bases from V and 3 bases from J, leaving 13 bases between. The CDR3 length is 13 residues.

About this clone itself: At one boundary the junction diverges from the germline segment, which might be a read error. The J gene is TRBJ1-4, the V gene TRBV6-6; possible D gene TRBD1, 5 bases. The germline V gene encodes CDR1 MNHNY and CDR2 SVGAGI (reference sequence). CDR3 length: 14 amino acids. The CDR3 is CASTYAREGEKLFF. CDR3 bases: TGTGCCAGCACTTACGCCAGGGAGGGGGAAAAACTGTTTTTT.

CDR3 DNA: TGTGCCAGCAGCAAAGAGAGGGGCAGGACGAGCGATCCCGGGGAGCTGTTTTTT. It translates to CASSKERGRTSDPGELFF. The chain is built from TRBV21-1 and TRBJ2-2. TRBV21-1 is a pseudogene. This CDR3 spans 18 amino acids.

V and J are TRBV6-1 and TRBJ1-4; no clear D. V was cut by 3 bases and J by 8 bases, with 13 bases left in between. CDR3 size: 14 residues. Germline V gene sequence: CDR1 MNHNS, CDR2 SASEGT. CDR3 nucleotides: TGTGCCAGCAGTGAGTGGACGGTTTTAGAAAAACTGTTTTTT. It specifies CASSEWTVLEKLFF.

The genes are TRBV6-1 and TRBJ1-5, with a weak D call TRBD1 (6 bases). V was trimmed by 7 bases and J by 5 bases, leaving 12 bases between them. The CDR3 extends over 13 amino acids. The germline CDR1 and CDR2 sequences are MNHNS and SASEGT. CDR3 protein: CASTRGADQPQHF. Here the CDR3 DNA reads TGTGCCAGCACTCGGGGGGCTGATCAGCCCCAGCATTTT.

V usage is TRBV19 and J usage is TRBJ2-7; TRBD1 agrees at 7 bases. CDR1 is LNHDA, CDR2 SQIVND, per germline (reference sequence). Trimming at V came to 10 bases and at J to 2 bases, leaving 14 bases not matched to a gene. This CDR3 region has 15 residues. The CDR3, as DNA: TGTGCCACACAGGGGAAGAGGGGACCTACCTACGAGCAGTACTTC. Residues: CATQGKRGPTYEQYF.

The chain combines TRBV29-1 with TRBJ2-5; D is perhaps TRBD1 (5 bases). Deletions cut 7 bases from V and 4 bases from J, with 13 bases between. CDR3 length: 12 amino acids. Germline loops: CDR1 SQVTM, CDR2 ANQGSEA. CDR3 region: CSANLGAETQYF. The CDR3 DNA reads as TGCAGCGCAAACCTAGGGGCAGAGACCCAGTACTTC.

CDR3 region: CASSPSSRYNEQFF. CDR3 DNA sequence: TGTGCCAGCAGCCCCTCCTCTCGTTACAATGAGCAGTTCTTC. The rearrangement links TRBV5-4 to TRBJ2-1; D uncertain. Germline CDR1 SGHNT, CDR2 YYREEE (reference sequence). CDR3 length equals 14 residues. Between the trimmed V and J ends, which lost 4 bases and 4 bases, there was a span of 12 bases.

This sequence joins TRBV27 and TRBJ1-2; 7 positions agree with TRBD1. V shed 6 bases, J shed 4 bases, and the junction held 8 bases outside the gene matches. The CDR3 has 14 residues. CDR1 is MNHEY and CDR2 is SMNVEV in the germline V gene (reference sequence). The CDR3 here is CASSRTGVPYGYTF. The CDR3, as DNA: TGTGCCAGCAGCCGAACAGGGGTCCCCTATGGCTACACCTTC.

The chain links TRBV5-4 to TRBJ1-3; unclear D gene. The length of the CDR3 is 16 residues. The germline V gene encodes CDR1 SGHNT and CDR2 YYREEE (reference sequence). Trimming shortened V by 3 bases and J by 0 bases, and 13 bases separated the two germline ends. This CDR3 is CASSSEIGGSGNTIYF. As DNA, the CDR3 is TGTGCCAGCAGCTCCGAAATAGGTGGCTCTGGAAACACCATATATTTT.

CDR3 protein: CASSVGIRAKNIQYF. CDR3 bases: TGTGCCAGCAGCGTGGGTATTAGGGCCAAAAACATTCAGTACTTC. The chain combines TRBV5-4 with TRBJ2-4; D ambiguous. V lost 4 bases, J lost 1 base, and 12 bases lay in between. The CDR3 sequence is 15 residues long. Per germline, CDR1 SGHNT and CDR2 YYREEE (reference sequence).

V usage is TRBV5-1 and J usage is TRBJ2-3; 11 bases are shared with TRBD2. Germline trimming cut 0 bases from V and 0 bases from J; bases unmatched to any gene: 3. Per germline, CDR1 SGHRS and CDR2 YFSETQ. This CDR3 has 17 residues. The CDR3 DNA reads TGCGCCAGCAGCTTGGACCTAGCGGGGGGTAGCACAGATACGCAGTATTTT. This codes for CASSLDLAGGSTDTQYF.

The CDR3 DNA reads TGTGCCAGCAGTTCCCGGGGGGTCCCACTGAAGACCCAGTACTTC. It specifies CASSSRGVPLKTQYF. The gene calls are TRBV6-5 and TRBJ2-5; TRBD2 aligns across 7 bases. The CDR3 consists of 15 residues. CDR1 and CDR2 (germline): MNHEY, SVGAGI. V lost 4 bases, J lost 6 bases, and 11 bases stayed unmatched.

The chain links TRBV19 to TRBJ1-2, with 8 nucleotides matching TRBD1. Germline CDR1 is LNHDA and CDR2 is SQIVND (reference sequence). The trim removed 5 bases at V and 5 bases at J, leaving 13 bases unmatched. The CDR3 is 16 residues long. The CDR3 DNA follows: TGTGCCAGTAGTCTCGAAAGGACAGGGCTCCTATATGGCTACACCTTC. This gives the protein CASSLERTGLLYGYTF.

CDR3 loop: CASVRGGRETQYF. The DNA for the CDR3 is TGCGCCAGCGTGAGGGGGGGCCGGGAGACCCAGTACTTC. The chain recombines TRBV10-1 with TRBJ2-5, with D possibly being TRBD2 (7 bases). This CDR3 spans 13 amino acids. The germline gives CDR1 WNHNN, CDR2 SYGVQD (reference sequence). Trimming cost V 8 bases and J 5 bases, with 15 bases left between them.

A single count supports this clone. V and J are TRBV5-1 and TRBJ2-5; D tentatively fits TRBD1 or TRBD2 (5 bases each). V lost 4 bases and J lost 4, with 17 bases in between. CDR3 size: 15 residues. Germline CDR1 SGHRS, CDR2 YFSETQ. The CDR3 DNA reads TGCGCCAGCAGCACCACGGGACGAGAGGGAGAGACCCAGTACTTC. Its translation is CASSTTGREGETQYF.